This is a list of T cell receptor beta chains from one sample in a study of blood T cells in healthy people across ages. Each CDR3 protein gets one entry after TCRdb re-called the 5' RACE reads with MiXCR. The table lists around 870,000 distinct CDR3 sequences, around 26% of them singletons. Sequencing was carried out using blood. The receptors were gathered from a woman of 80 years or more in good health. Both conserved end residues are part of each CDR3. Each record gives: CDR3 protein, CDR3 DNA, V gene, CDR3 length, D gene, J gene, clone size. A D gene is named only where the DNA matches it firmly. Clone size appears in some rows only: once, few, many, or a class for an expanded clone.

CAISPMTGEYEQYF,TGTGCCATCAGTCCGATGACAGGGGAGTACGAGCAGTACTTC,TRBV10-3,14,TRBD1,TRBJ2-7,many
CASSPGGQGGGYTF,TGCGCCAGCAGCCCCGGCGGACAGGGGGGTGGCTACACCTTC,TRBV4-1,14,TRBD1,TRBJ1-2,-
CASSYALLAGGPYNEQFF,TGTGCCAGCAGTTATGCTCTTTTGGCGGGGGGGCCCTACAATGAGCAGTTCTTC,TRBV6-2/TRBV6-3,18,TRBD2,TRBJ2-1,many
CSARADRETQYF,TGCAGTGCTAGAGCCGACCGGGAGACCCAGTACTTC,TRBV20-1,12,-,TRBJ2-5,-
CASSEAGTSRETQYF,TGTGCCAGCAGTGAGGCCGGGACTAGCCGAGAGACCCAGTACTTC,TRBV25-1,15,TRBD2,TRBJ2-5,many
CASSLRTSGGPRRIGELFF,TGTGCCAGCAGCCTACGGACTAGCGGGGGGCCCCGACGCATCGGGGAGCTGTTTTTT,TRBV4-2,19,TRBD2,TRBJ2-2,-
CAWSDHTGELFF,TGTGCCTGGAGTGATCACACCGGGGAGCTGTTTTTT,TRBV30,12,-,TRBJ2-2,few
CASSLWGGHLNTEAFF,TGTGCCAGCAGCTTATGGGGAGGACATCTGAACACTGAAGCTTTCTTT,TRBV7-9,16,-,TRBJ1-1,few
CASRDTNYGYTF,TGTGCCAGCAGGGACACCAACTATGGCTACACCTTC,TRBV2,12,-,TRBJ1-2,few
CASSRDPTSGNEQFF,TGTGCCAGCAGCCGTGACCCAACAAGCGGGAACGAGCAGTTCTTC,TRBV7-2,15,TRBD2,TRBJ2-1,many
CASSFQTAPRFNEQFF,TGTGCCAGCAGCTTCCAGACTGCTCCGCGGTTTAATGAGCAGTTCTTC,TRBV7-2,16,-,TRBJ2-1,many
CASSQDRLAGAQETQYF,TGTGCCAGCAGCCAAGATCGGCTAGCGGGGGCCCAAGAGACCCAGTACTTC,TRBV3-1,17,TRBD2,TRBJ2-5,many
CASRPSPDRGCYEQYF,TGCGCCAGCAGGCCGAGTCCGGACAGGGGCTGTTACGAGCAGTACTTC,TRBV5-1,16,TRBD1,TRBJ2-7,-
CASSPRKENGYTF,TGTGCCAGCTCACCACGAAAAGAGAATGGCTACACCTTC,TRBV18,13,-,TRBJ1-2,-
CASSYSALYGYTF,TGTGCCAGCAGTTACTCGGCTCTCTATGGCTACACCTTC,TRBV6-2/TRBV6-3,13,-,TRBJ1-2,many
CASSPQLAGSAGNTIYF,TGTGCCAGCAGCCCCCAATTAGCAGGAAGCGCTGGAAACACCATATATTTT,TRBV21-1,17,-,TRBJ1-3,-
CASSLGGAINEQFF,TGTGCCAGCAGCCTCGGGGGGGCGATTAATGAGCAGTTCTTC,TRBV3-1,14,TRBD2,TRBJ2-1,many
CSASGTRMMGTEAFF,TGCAGTGCTAGCGGGACGAGGATGATGGGCACTGAAGCTTTCTTT,TRBV20-1,15,-,TRBJ1-1,-
CASSFKGRLYGYTF,TGTGCCAGCAGCTTTAAGGGGCGTCTCTATGGCTACACCTTC,TRBV13,14,-,TRBJ1-2,few
CSAEPGQSKLRRNEKLFF,TGCAGTGCTGAACCGGGACAGTCAAAACTAAGGAGGAATGAAAAACTGTTTTTT,TRBV20-1,18,TRBD1,TRBJ1-4,-
CSAGRLAKNIQYF,TGCAGTGCCGGACGGTTAGCCAAAAACATTCAGTACTTC,TRBV20-1,13,-,TRBJ2-4,many
CATREAWPDTQYF,TGTGCCACACGAGAGGCCTGGCCAGATACGCAGTATTTT,TRBV19,13,-,TRBJ2-3,-
CATSRRTGGDQPQHF,TGTGCCACCAGCAGAAGGACAGGGGGTGATCAGCCCCAGCATTTT,TRBV15,15,TRBD1,TRBJ1-5,few
CASSEVTGSNQPQHF,TGTGCCAGCAGTGAAGTGACAGGTTCTAATCAGCCCCAGCATTTT,TRBV2,15,-,TRBJ1-5,-
CASSQEGGGSGGQETQYF,TGTGCCAGCAGCCAAGAAGGAGGAGGTAGCGGGGGGCAAGAGACCCAGTACTTC,TRBV3-1,18,TRBD2,TRBJ2-5,-
CASSPTGQGWGYTF,TGTGCCAGCAGCCCGACGGGACAGGGATGGGGCTACACCTTC,TRBV12-3/TRBV12-4,14,TRBD1,TRBJ1-2,many
CASSLGEDRDHNEQFF,TGTGCCAGCAGTTTAGGCGAGGACAGGGATCACAATGAGCAGTTCTTC,TRBV27,16,TRBD1,TRBJ2-1,few
CSASRVGMAGPNYGYTF,TGCAGTGCTTCCAGAGTGGGTATGGCAGGACCGAACTATGGCTACACCTTC,TRBV20-1,17,-,TRBJ1-2,many
CATSRVAGAGWNEKLFF,TGTGCCACCAGCAGAGTGGCGGGAGCGGGGTGGAATGAAAAACTGTTTTTT,TRBV15,17,-,TRBJ1-4,-
CASKDRQHEQYF,TGTGCCAGCAAGGACAGGCAACACGAGCAGTACTTC,TRBV6-2/TRBV6-3,12,TRBD1,TRBJ2-7,many
CASSPNYRGSYNEQFF,TGTGCCAGTAGCCCTAACTACAGGGGATCCTACAATGAGCAGTTCTTC,TRBV3-1,16,TRBD1,TRBJ2-1,few
CASSDSGRSHNEQFF,TGTGCCAGCAGTGATTCTGGACGGAGCCACAATGAGCAGTTCTTC,TRBV6-1,15,-,TRBJ2-1,-
CASSLGNRATEAFF,TGCGCCAGCAGCTTGGGGAACAGGGCGACTGAAGCTTTCTTT,TRBV5-1,14,-,TRBJ1-1,many
CASSPSLSTNEKLFF,TGTGCCAGCAGCCCATCCCTGAGCACTAATGAAAAACTGTTTTTT,TRBV7-9,15,-,TRBJ1-4,few
CASSPGGSATNEKLFF,TGTGCCAGCTCACCGGGCGGGTCTGCAACTAATGAAAAACTGTTTTTT,TRBV18,16,-,TRBJ1-4,-